This T cell receptor beta chain was sequenced during a study of blood T cells in healthy people across ages. Study results and caveats: Diversity of TCR beta per million T cells declined in a roughly linear way with age.

Germline V CDR1 and CDR2: MDHEN, SYDVKM. The germline V and J ends were trimmed by 3 bases and 7 bases, with 18 bases remaining between them. CDR3 length: 16 residues. For the second PCR, which ran for about 6 to 12 cycles, a sample-barcoded 5' primer and a J-beta primer mix were used. TCRdb re-called the 5' RACE reads with MiXCR, one entry per CDR3 protein. This sample carries around 800,000 distinct CDR3 sequences, about 55% of them seen once, and the ten largest clones take roughly 37%. As for this clonotype: As yet, its antigen is unknown.

The chain couples TRBV28 to TRBJ1-4, with D possibly TRBD1 on 6 matching bases. This clonotype was sampled from an elderly man in good health. Sequencing was performed on blood. The CDR3 nucleotides are TGTGCCAGCAGTTTTGGGGCGTTCGGGACACGTGAAAAACTGTTTTTT. It specifies CASSFGAFGTREKLFF.